This note documents a single T cell receptor beta chain sequence. TCRdb reanalysed the 5' RACE reads using MiXCR and keeps one entry per CDR3 protein. The table records 300,000 to 400,000 distinct CDR3 sequences, around 10% of them present only once. This sample stems from a study of T cells after yellow fever vaccination. The CDR3 totals 16 residues. V was pared by 6 bases and J by 2 bases, with 18 bases between. Germline lookup yields CDR1 KGHSH and CDR2 LQKENI. The TCR originated in a man aged 18-30 years who received the YFV17D yellow fever vaccine. This chain uses TRBV18 with TRBJ2-3, with a possible D match to TRBD1 (5 bases). The sequencing used CD4+ T cells sorted from PBMCs, collected 45 days after the yellow fever booster vaccination. DNA of the CDR3: TGTGCCAGCTCTCGCTTAGAGACAGTGATCACAGATACGCAGTATTTT. Protein sequence: CASSRLETVITDTQYF. The full variable domain, in which reference TRBV18 and TRBJ2-3 provide the parts outside the CDR3, is NAGVMQNPRHLVRRRGQEARLRCSPMKGHSHVYWYRQLPEEGLKFMVYLQKENIIDESGMPKERFSAEFPKEGPSILRIQQVVRGDSAAYFCASSRLETVITDTQYFGPGTRLTVL.